The present TCR beta chain was sequenced within a study of cytomegalovirus exposure and HLA in healthy donors. Primers for the PCR totalled 60 Vbeta and 13 Jbeta. This table comes from immunoSEQ multiplex PCR, and its TCRdb copy is limited to in-frame clones, with some not included. The table shows about 160,000 clones, with 65% to 85% occurring only once. This clonotype was obtained from a male donor in good health and CMV-seropositive. Sample: PBMCs.

CDR3 DNA sequence: TGCGCCAGCAGCTCCTCACTAGCGGGATTGGGCACCGGGGAGCTGTTTTTT. It translates to CASSSSLAGLGTGELFF. The gene calls are TRBV5-1 and TRBJ2-2, with TRBD2 matching over 10 bases. V was pared by 3 bases and J by 4 bases, with 9 bases of the junction left unmatched. The CDR3 extends over 17 amino acids. The germline V gene has CDR1 SGHRS and CDR2 YFSETQ.